This T cell receptor (beta chain) was found in a study of blood T cell repertoires in COVID-19. The study assigned cohorts using participant-reported clinical history. Trimming left V 4 bases short and J 5 bases short, with 15 bases between. CDR1 is WSHSY, CDR2 SAAADI, per germline. CDR3 size: 15 residues. In the authors' methods: Quantification of nucleated cells was approximated via reference gene primer amplification. Clones were read by immunoSEQ multiplex PCR, and TCRdb kept only the in-frame ones, dropping some. For V, J and clone size, that table is used; D and trimming come from the DNA. Of 150,000 to 250,000 clones in the sample, roughly four fifths are singletons; the top ten hold 10% to 15%.

The clonotype originates from a man aged 35 to 55 who had recovered from COVID-19. Material for sequencing was PBMCs or T cells enriched from blood (not recorded which). The chain links TRBV10-2 to TRBJ2-1; D is perhaps TRBD2 (6 bases). The CDR3 reads CASSVIGSLNNEQFF. The DNA for the CDR3 is TGCGCCAGCAGTGTAATCGGGAGCCTGAACAATGAGCAGTTCTTC.